This TCR beta chain was found in a study of blood T cell repertoires in COVID-19. Study processing details: Amplified reference gene primers provided the basis for estimating nucleated cell counts. Sequencing used immunoSEQ multiplex PCR; TCRdb keeps in-frame clones, though not all of them. V and J calls and clone size are as listed in that table; D and trimming were resolved from the DNA. This repertoire shows around 270,000 clones, around 86% found once; its top ten account for around a tenth. Sequencing was carried out using peripheral blood. The source of this sequence is a man aged 40-55 years who had recovered from COVID-19.

For the CDR3, the DNA is TGTGCCAGCAGCTTCCAAGCCTCCGGGACTAGCGGGAGGGCCCACGAGCAGTACTTC. Translation: CASSFQASGTSGRAHEQYF. The chain carries TRBV7-2 and TRBJ2-7, with 16 nucleotides matching TRBD2. The CDR3 spans 19 residues. The junction had 13 bases not matched to a gene; V was cut back by 3 bases and J by 5 bases. Germline V gene lookup returns CDR1 SGHTA and CDR2 FQGNSA.